What follows are 30 T cell receptor beta chains derived from one specimen sequenced in a study of technical replicates of blood from a handful of donors (dated by TCRdb to the late 2010s). Library construction relied on the immunoSEQ multiplex PCR assay. Held by TCRdb, this immuneACCESS table contains in-frame sequences only and omits some clones. Under half of the omission traces to an unresolved V gene where checked; the cause of the rest is unknown. The sample records about 94,000 clones, under 97% of which are singletons. Jointly, the top ten make up 0.22% of the sample. Sequenced: T cells isolated from PBMCs. The source of these receptors is a human donor in good health.

Remarks on this clone: One junction end does not reproduce the germline sequence, and a read error may be involved. The sample contains more than one DNA sequence encoding this CDR3. The chain links TRBV19 to TRBJ1-1; D is perhaps TRBD1 (6 bases). This CDR3 comprises 13 residues. CDR1 and CDR2 from the germline V gene are LNHDA and SQIVND (reference sequence). Written as DNA, the CDR3 is TGTGCCAGTAGTATTATCAGGGGCACTGAAGCCTTCTTT. This translates into CASSIIRGTEAFF.

V and J are TRBV6-5 and TRBJ2-7; maybe TRBD2 (6 bases). Trimming shortened V by 0 bases and J by 7 bases, and 16 bases separated the two germline ends. This CDR3 region has 15 residues. The germline V gene encodes CDR1 MNHEY and CDR2 SVGAGI. DNA for the CDR3: TGTGCCAGCAGTTACTCCGCGGGGCCCACGGGGGAGCAGTACTTC. It translates to CASSYSAGPTGEQYF.

The genes are TRBV28 and TRBJ2-5; 8 bases agree with TRBD2. The CDR3 is 14 residues long. Germline loops: CDR1 MDHEN, CDR2 SYDVKM. J was trimmed by 7 bases and V by 6 bases; bases with no gene match: 10. The CDR3 protein is CASSRTGGGGTQYF. As DNA, the CDR3 is TGTGCCAGCAGCCGCACCGGGGGGGGTGGGACCCAGTACTTC.

This clone has only one observation. The V call is TRBV10-1, the J call TRBJ2-1, with TRBD2 identical over 9 bases. From germline, CDR1 is WNHNN and CDR2 SYGVQD (reference sequence). V dropped 4 bases and J dropped 8; count of bases not matched to a gene: 9. The length of the CDR3 is 15 residues. This CDR3 is CASSVGSGGAYEQFF. DNA of the CDR3: TGCGCCAGCAGTGTGGGTAGCGGGGGAGCATATGAGCAGTTCTTC.

The chain combines TRBV27 with TRBJ2-3; a weak D match, TRBD1 (5 bases). Germline CDR1 reads MNHEY; CDR2 reads SMNVEV (reference sequence). CDR3 size: 16 residues. The V end lost 7 bases, the J end lost 0 bases, and 17 bases lay between the germline ends. The CDR3 nucleotides read TGTGCCAGCACCGAGAGTGACAGCCAAAGCACAGATACGCAGTATTTT. Translating gives CASTESDSQSTDTQYF.

This chain joins TRBV10-3 and TRBJ2-1; 13 bases agree with TRBD2. The J segment lost 5 bases and the V segment lost 3 bases, leaving 4 bases of the junction unmatched. CDR3 length: 16 amino acids. The germline CDR1 and CDR2 sequences are ENHRY and SYGVKD. CDR3 loop: CAISDLGLAGNNEQFF. DNA of the CDR3: TGTGCCATCAGTGACCTGGGACTAGCGGGAAACAATGAGCAGTTCTTC.

The chain combines TRBV6-5 with TRBJ1-5, with TRBD1 identical over 7 bases. With 2 bases clipped from V and 9 bases from J, the junction kept 7 bases outside the gene matches. CDR3 length equals 14 residues. Germline V gene data show CDR1 as MNHEY and CDR2 as SVGAGI. DNA of the CDR3: TGTGCCAGCAGTTACGGAGTAGGGGGCCTGCCCCAGCATTTT. This codes for CASSYGVGGLPQHF.

V gene TRBV5-1 combines with J gene TRBJ2-5; D is perhaps TRBD2 (5 bases). This CDR3 has 16 amino acids. Trimming pared 1 base from V and 5 bases from J, leaving 18 bases between. Germline V gives CDR1 SGHRS, CDR2 YFSETQ. The CDR3 bases are TGCGCCAGCAGCTTGTCGGTCTCGGGATTTGGGGAGACCCAGTACTTC. Translated: CASSLSVSGFGETQYF.

The rearrangement uses TRBV4-2 and TRBJ2-7; TRBD2 aligns across 15 bases. J was trimmed by 0 bases and V by 0 bases; bases with no gene match: 6. This CDR3 comprises 19 residues. Germline CDR1 reads LGHNA; CDR2 reads YNFKEQ. The CDR3 region is CASSQEGLAGGPSSYEQYF. CDR3 coding DNA: TGTGCCAGCAGCCAAGAGGGACTAGCGGGGGGCCCTAGCTCCTACGAGCAGTACTTC.

The V gene is TRBV30, the J gene TRBJ1-2, with a weak D call TRBD1 (6 bases). CDR3 length: 15 residues. Germline V CDR1 and CDR2: GTSNPN, SVGIG (reference sequence). Deletions cut 5 bases from V and 6 bases from J, with 22 bases between. CDR3 region: CAWQRVLQGADGYTF. The CDR3 region has the DNA TGTGCCTGGCAGCGCGTTCTACAGGGAGCGGATGGCTACACCTTC.

The J gene is TRBJ1-4, the V gene TRBV11-2; maybe TRBD1 (6 bases). Germline CDR1 SGHAT, CDR2 FQNNGV. The CDR3 runs 14 residues. The V end lost 5 bases, the J end lost 3 bases, and 10 bases lay between the germline ends. CDR3 loop: CASSQGFSNEKLFF. In DNA form, the CDR3 reads TGTGCCAGCAGCCAGGGGTTTTCTAATGAAAAACTGTTTTTT.

The chain couples TRBV30 to TRBJ1-3; D call uncertain. Trimming stripped 2 bases from V and 0 bases from J, with 8 bases between. Germline V gene sequence: CDR1 GTSNPN, CDR2 SVGIG (reference sequence). CDR3 length: 14 amino acids. The CDR3 loop reads CAWSRGTSGNTIYF. The DNA for the CDR3 is TGTGCCTGGAGTCGGGGAACCTCTGGAAACACCATATATTTT.

This clone was detected once. The CDR3: CASSIAGGLSSYEQYF. CDR3 nucleotides: TGTGCCAGTAGTATAGCTGGCGGACTCTCCTCCTACGAGCAGTACTTC. The V gene is TRBV19, the J gene TRBJ2-7, with D possibly being TRBD2 (5 bases). Germline CDR1 and CDR2: LNHDA and SQIVND (reference sequence). This CDR3 has 16 amino acids. The germline V and J ends were trimmed by 1 base and 0 bases, with 13 bases remaining between them.

This chain links TRBV11-3 with TRBJ2-1; 13 bases fit TRBD2. The CDR3 length is 17 residues. V shed 4 bases, J shed 4 bases, and the junction held 7 bases outside the gene matches. The V gene's germline CDR1 is SGHNT and CDR2 YENEEA. The CDR3 spells CASSSQTSGRAYNEQFF. CDR3 sequence (DNA): TGTGCCAGCAGCTCCCAAACTAGCGGGAGGGCTTACAATGAGCAGTTCTTC.

This clone has just one count. The J gene is TRBJ2-7, the V gene TRBV5-4; perhaps TRBD2 as D (7 bases). The CDR3 sequence is 17 residues long. V was pared by 4 bases and J by 2 bases, with 22 bases between. Germline V gene data show CDR1 as SGHNT and CDR2 as YYREEE (reference sequence). CDR3 in DNA: TGTGCCAGCAGCCGGCCGGAGGGGAGGGGGAGGGCCTACGAGCAGTACTTC. Its translation: CASSRPEGRGRAYEQYF. The full variable domain, its missing parts supplied by reference TRBV5-4 and TRBJ2-7, is ETGVTQSPTHLIKTRGQQVTLRCSSQSGHNTVSWYQQALGQGPQFIFQYYREEENGRGNFPPRFSGLQFPNYSSELNVNALELDDSALYLCASSRPEGRGRAYEQYFGPGTRLTVT.

The chain is built from TRBV7-8 and TRBJ2-7; 14 bases agree with TRBD2. The V gene end was trimmed by 4 bases and the J gene end by 3 bases; junction bases not matched to a gene: 14. The CDR3 spans 19 residues. Germline CDR1 SGHVS, CDR2 FQNEAQ. The CDR3 coding sequence is TGTGCCAGCAGCTCCCCACCGGGACTAGCGGGAGAAGGGGACTACGAGCAGTACTTC. This gives the protein CASSSPPGLAGEGDYEQYF.

V and J are TRBV7-6 and TRBJ2-5; TRBD1 matches 9 bases. The V and J ends lost 1 base and 5 bases, in that order; junction bases with no gene match: 23. The CDR3 sequence is 21 residues long. From germline, CDR1 is SGHVS and CDR2 FNYEAQ. As DNA, the CDR3 is TGTGCCAGCAGCTTAGGTGGACCCGGGACAGGGATGTCCGGGGGGTGGGAGACCCAGTACTTC. Its translation is CASSLGGPGTGMSGGWETQYF.

This clone was recorded once. The chain recombines TRBV5-1 with TRBJ2-3; D perhaps matches TRBD2 (5 bases). Looked up from germline, CDR1 is SGHRS and CDR2 is YFSETQ. There are 15 residues in the CDR3. Trimming removed 3 bases at V and 4 bases at J, with 15 bases between. This CDR3 is CASSSGIGGADTQYF. CDR3 bases: TGCGCCAGCAGCTCCGGGATTGGAGGCGCAGATACGCAGTATTTT.

CDR3 nucleotides: TGTGCCTGGAGTGCACAGGGGGATCAGCCCCAGCATTTT. Translating it yields CAWSAQGDQPQHF. The chain couples TRBV30 to TRBJ1-5, with 8 bases matching TRBD1. This CDR3 region has 13 residues. Germline CDR1 GTSNPN, CDR2 SVGIG (reference sequence). J lost 5 bases, V lost 1 base, and 1 base had no gene match.

This chain connects TRBV5-1 to TRBJ2-3, with D uncertain. Germline V CDR1 and CDR2: SGHRS, YFSETQ. V lost 2 bases, J lost 6 bases, and 7 bases lay in between. The length of the CDR3 is 12 residues. CDR3 amino acids: CASSFLRDTQYF. CDR3 coding DNA: TGCGCCAGCAGCTTCCTACGGGATACGCAGTATTTT. Full variable domain (remainder filled in from reference TRBV5-1 and TRBJ2-3): KAGVTQTPRYLIKTRGQQVTLSCSPISGHRSVSWYQQTPGQGLQFLFEYFSETQRNKGNFPGRFSGRQFSNSRSEMNVSTLELGDSALYLCASSFLRDTQYFGPGTRLTVL.

V is TRBV28 and J is TRBJ2-1; TRBD1 aligns across 10 bases. Germline CDR1 and CDR2: MDHEN and SYDVKM. Trimming took 2 bases from V and 8 from J; bases not matched to a gene: 3. The CDR3 has 14 residues. The CDR3 loop is CASSLGTGVDEQFF. In DNA, the CDR3 is TGTGCCAGCAGTTTAGGGACAGGGGTCGATGAGCAGTTCTTC. Full variable domain (missing parts from reference TRBV28 and TRBJ2-1): DVKVTQSSRYLVKRTGEKVFLECVQDMDHENMFWYRQDPGLGLRLIYFSYDVKMKEKGDIPEGYSVSREKKERFSLILESASTNQTSMYLCASSLGTGVDEQFFGPGTRLTVL.

V usage is TRBV6-1 and J usage is TRBJ1-6, with D maybe TRBD1 (6 bases). In germline, CDR1 is MNHNS, CDR2 SASEGT. This CDR3 comprises 14 residues. V was pared by 5 bases and J by 6 bases, with 11 bases between. In DNA form, the CDR3 reads TGTGCCAGCAGTCTGACAGGTAGTAATTCACCCCTCCACTTT. Its translation: CASSLTGSNSPLHF.

The chain joins TRBV4-1 to TRBJ2-5; TRBD1 is a possible D gene (6 bases). Germline V gene sequence: CDR1 MGHRA, CDR2 YSYEKL. The CDR3 extends over 13 amino acids. V was shortened by 7 bases and J by 2 bases, with 11 bases between the two germline ends. In DNA form, the CDR3 reads TGCGCCAGCAAACCCGGGACACAAGAGACCCAGTACTTC. Its protein is CASKPGTQETQYF.

V gene TRBV7-3 combines with J gene TRBJ2-3; the match to TRBD2 covers 9 bases. Trimming removed 4 bases from V and 2 bases from J; junction bases left unmatched: 10. This CDR3 has 17 residues. CDR1 is SGHTA, CDR2 FQGTGA, per germline. DNA for the CDR3: TGTGCCAGCAGCTCAGGGAAAGGACTAGCGTACACAGATACGCAGTATTTT. It encodes CASSSGKGLAYTDTQYF.

This clone came up a few times. The CDR3 loop is CASSDGWDGTGEYPRNEKLFF. The DNA of the CDR3 is TGTGCCAGCAGTGACGGATGGGACGGGACGGGGGAATACCCGCGTAATGAAAAACTGTTTTTT. This sequence joins TRBV6-4 and TRBJ1-4, with TRBD1 as a possible D gene (5 bases). The CDR3 loop spans 21 amino acids. CDR1 is MRHNA, CDR2 SNTAGT, per germline. Trimming removed 2 bases from V and 4 bases from J, with 29 bases in between.

The rearrangement links TRBV6-5 to TRBJ1-1; D is perhaps TRBD1 (5 bases). The CDR3 length is 14 residues. The germline V and J ends were trimmed by 5 bases and 1 base, with 11 bases remaining between them. Germline V lookup: CDR1 MNHEY, CDR2 SVGAGI. Here the CDR3 DNA reads TGTGCCAGCAGTCCCGCGGGGGGGAACACTGAAGCTTTCTTT. Its protein is CASSPAGGNTEAFF.

The chain combines TRBV19 with TRBJ1-5; D gene uncertain. CDR1 is LNHDA, CDR2 SQIVND, per germline (reference sequence). The CDR3 contains 13 residues. With 3 bases removed from V and 5 bases from J, the gap between germline ends came to 8 bases. CDR3: CASSIQEDQPQHF. The DNA for the CDR3 is TGTGCCAGTAGTATCCAAGAGGATCAGCCCCAGCATTTT.

The V and J genes are TRBV7-9 and TRBJ2-7, with D possibly being TRBD1 (5 bases). The CDR3 is made up of 13 amino acids. V gave up 5 bases and J gave up 5 bases, with 13 bases separating them. Germline values: CDR1 SEHNR, CDR2 FQNEAQ (reference sequence). This CDR3 reads CASSLGQQNEQYF. DNA for the CDR3: TGTGCCAGCAGCCTAGGACAACAGAACGAGCAGTACTTC.

The chain's CDR3 is CASSQPRGEVREKLFF. Here the CDR3 DNA reads TGCGCCAGCAGCCAACCTCGGGGGGAGGTGCGCGAAAAACTGTTTTTT. The chain employs TRBV4-1 and TRBJ1-4; weak D call: TRBD1 (5 bases). CDR3 length equals 16 residues. From germline, CDR1 is MGHRA and CDR2 YSYEKL. V dropped 2 bases and J dropped 8 bases, with 18 bases sitting between them.

The rearrangement joins TRBV29-1 to TRBJ2-1, with 9 nucleotides matching TRBD1. Germline CDR1 and CDR2: SQVTM and ANQGSEA. CDR3 length: 13 residues. V was clipped by 6 bases and J by 3 bases; unmatched bases: 3. CDR3 bases: TGCAGCGTGGTGACAGGGGGCTACAATGAGCAGTTCTTC. This gives the protein CSVVTGGYNEQFF.